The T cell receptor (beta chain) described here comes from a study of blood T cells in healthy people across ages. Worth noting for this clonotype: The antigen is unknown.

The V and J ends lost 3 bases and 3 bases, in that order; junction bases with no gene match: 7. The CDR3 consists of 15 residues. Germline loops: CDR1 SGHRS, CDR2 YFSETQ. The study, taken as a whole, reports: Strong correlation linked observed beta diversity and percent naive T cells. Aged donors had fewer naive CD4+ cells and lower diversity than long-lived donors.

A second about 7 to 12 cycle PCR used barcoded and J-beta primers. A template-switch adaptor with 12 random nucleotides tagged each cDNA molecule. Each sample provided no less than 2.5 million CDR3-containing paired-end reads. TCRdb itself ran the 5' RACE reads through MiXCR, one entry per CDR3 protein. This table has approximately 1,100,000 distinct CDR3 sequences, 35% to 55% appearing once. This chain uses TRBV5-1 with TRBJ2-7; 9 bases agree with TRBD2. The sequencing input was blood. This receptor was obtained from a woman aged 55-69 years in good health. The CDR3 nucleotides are TGCGCCAGCAGCTGGGACCTAGCGGGGTTCTACGAGCAGTACTTC. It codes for CASSWDLAGFYEQYF.